This T cell receptor (beta chain) was obtained from a study of shared clonotypes between healthy human individuals. General study results and limits: Naive CD4 clonotypes overlapped across a handful of donors at about 5.3%.

A remark on this clone: The antigen is unknown.

The table came from immunoSEQ multiplex PCR; TCRdb's copy has only in-frame clones and leaves some out. The data show about 2.2 million clones, around 93% seen once. This CDR3 contains 14 residues. Trimming took 4 bases from V and 4 from J, leaving 14 bases between them. Germline V gene sequence: CDR1 SEHNR, CDR2 FQNEAQ (reference sequence). Naive CD8 isolation took CD45RO-negative cells positively selected for CCR7 and excluded terminally differentiated effector memory CD45RA+ cells. Free of recent acute infections or vaccinations, the donors were healthy HIV-negative adults. Every contributor of samples was a Caucasian grown-up residing in Nashville, Tennessee.

The chain combines TRBV7-9 with TRBJ2-7, with D maybe TRBD2 (5 bases). Sequences were obtained from naive CD8+ T cells from PBMCs. The clonotype comes from a man aged 18 to 29 in good health. Some clones in this sample may be carry-over from other donors' samples. This CDR3 is CASSSPEVGYEQYF. The CDR3 DNA sequence: TGTGCCAGCAGCTCCCCGGAGGTAGGATACGAGCAGTACTTC.